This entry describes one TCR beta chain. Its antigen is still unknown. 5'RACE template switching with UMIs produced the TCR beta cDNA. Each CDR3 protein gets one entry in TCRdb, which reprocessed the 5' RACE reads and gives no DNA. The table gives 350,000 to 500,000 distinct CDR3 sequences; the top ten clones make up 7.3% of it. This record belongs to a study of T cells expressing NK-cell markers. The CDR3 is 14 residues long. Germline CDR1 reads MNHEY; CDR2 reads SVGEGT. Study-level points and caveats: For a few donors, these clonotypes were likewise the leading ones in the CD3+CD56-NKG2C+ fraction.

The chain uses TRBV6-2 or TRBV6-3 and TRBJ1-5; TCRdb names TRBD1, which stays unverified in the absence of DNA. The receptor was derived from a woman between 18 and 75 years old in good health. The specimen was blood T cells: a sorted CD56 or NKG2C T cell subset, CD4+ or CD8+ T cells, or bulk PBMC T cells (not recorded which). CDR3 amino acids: CASNIGQINQPQHF.